The 10 T cell receptor beta chains below were found in one sample sequenced in a study of T cell repertoires in cytomegalovirus infection. Their specific antigens are unknown. MiXCR, run by TCRdb on the reads, gives a single entry per CDR3 protein. The table has roughly 90,000 distinct CDR3 sequences, over 25% seen once. Sequenced material: CD8+ T cells from cultured PBMCs, taken from culture after CMV antigen stimulation. The receptors were gathered from a human donor in good health (CMV status not recorded). Some clones in this sample may be carry-over from other donors' samples.

This clonotype was found a few times. The rearrangement uses TRBV7-9 and TRBJ2-1; 9 positions match TRBD2. Germline V gene sequence: CDR1 SEHNR, CDR2 FQNEAQ (reference sequence). The CDR3 spans 13 residues. V lost 3 bases to trimming and J lost 7 bases; unmatched junction nucleotides: 1. The CDR3 coding sequence is TGTGCCAGCAGCTTCCTAGCGGGGAATGAGCAGTTCTTC. Its protein product is CASSFLAGNEQFF.

This clonotype was seen a handful of times. The gene calls are TRBV5-1 and TRBJ2-5, with D hard to call. Trimming left V 6 bases short and J 2 bases short, with 17 bases between. The CDR3 totals 15 residues. Germline CDR1 reads SGHRS; CDR2 reads YFSETQ. This chain's CDR3 is CASTAWGSWQETQYF. As DNA, the CDR3 is TGCGCCAGCACCGCTTGGGGTAGTTGGCAAGAGACCCAGTACTTC.

V is TRBV15 and J is TRBJ2-7, with D unclear. CDR3 length: 15 amino acids. V lost 0 bases to trimming and J lost 2 bases, with 11 bases between them. The germline V gene has CDR1 LNHNV and CDR2 YYDKDF (reference sequence). In DNA, the CDR3 is TGTGCCACCAGCAGAGATCGGAGTGAGACCTACGAGCAGTACTTC. It encodes CATSRDRSETYEQYF.

The chain links TRBV2 to TRBJ2-7, with TRBD1 matching 9 bases. This CDR3 region has 14 residues. V trimming: 3 bases; J trimming: 1 base; junction bases outside the gene matches: 1. Germline loops: CDR1 SNHLY, CDR2 FYNNEI. The CDR3: CASSEGTGSYEQYF. For the CDR3, the DNA is TGTGCCAGCAGTGAGGGGACAGGGTCCTACGAGCAGTACTTC.

This chain joins TRBV12-3 or TRBV12-4 and TRBJ1-5; 8 bases line up with TRBD1. The CDR3 length is 15 residues. Trimming cost V 6 bases and J 3 bases; bases outside gene matches: 7. This CDR3 reads CASRGTGGHNQPQHF. As DNA, the CDR3 is TGTGCCAGCAGGGGAACAGGGGGTCACAATCAGCCCCAGCATTTT.

The chain combines TRBV5-1 with TRBJ1-1; D remains unclear. V lost 6 bases to trimming and J lost 0 bases, with 15 bases between them. Germline-derived CDR1 and CDR2 are SGHRS and YFSETQ. The CDR3 sequence is 15 residues long. The CDR3 loop is CASTPDGGLNTEAFF. The CDR3 nucleotides are TGCGCCAGCACCCCAGATGGAGGCCTGAACACTGAAGCTTTCTTT.

This clonotype was found a few times. The CDR3 DNA follows: TGTGCCAGCAGCCAAGAACACAGGGGTATGCAAGAGACCCAGTACTTC. This gives the protein CASSQEHRGMQETQYF. This chain uses TRBV4-2 with TRBJ2-5, with 7 bases matching TRBD1. Germline CDR1 LGHNA, CDR2 YNFKEQ. This CDR3 region has 16 residues. With V trimmed by 0 bases and J by 2 bases, 6 bases remained unmatched.

The genes are TRBV4-1 and TRBJ2-3; 11 bases map to TRBD2. The CDR3 extends over 19 amino acids. Trimming removed 0 bases from V and 3 bases from J; junction bases left unmatched: 11. Per the germline V gene, CDR1 is MGHRA and CDR2 is YSYEKL. CDR3 in amino acids: CASSQEEIIAGGETDTQYF. CDR3 in DNA: TGCGCCAGCAGCCAAGAGGAGATTATAGCGGGGGGGGAGACAGATACGCAGTATTTT.

The genes are TRBV19 and TRBJ2-5; D gene ambiguous. Germline V lookup: CDR1 LNHDA, CDR2 SQIVND (reference sequence). V was pared by 3 bases and J by 2 bases, with 16 bases between. The CDR3 extends over 16 amino acids. In DNA form, the CDR3 reads TGTGCCAGTAGTATGTTTATTGGGTTGCGGCAAGAGACCCAGTACTTC. Protein product: CASSMFIGLRQETQYF.

This clonotype was seen many times. The CDR3 loop reads CASGVGVHEQFF. The CDR3 coding sequence is TGTGCCAGCGGAGTGGGGGTGCATGAGCAGTTCTTC. The V call is TRBV6-1, the J call TRBJ2-1; the D gene could be TRBD1 or TRBD2 (5 bases each). The CDR3 covers 12 residues. V was pared by 8 bases and J by 8 bases, with 13 bases between. CDR1 is MNHNS and CDR2 is SASEGT in the germline V gene.